This passage covers 27 T cell receptor beta chains from one sample sequenced in a study of T-cell memory formation after mild COVID-19. TCRdb called the 5' RACE reads again in MiXCR, with one record for every CDR3 protein. The profile shows roughly 170,000 distinct CDR3 sequences, over 20% of them singletons. Sample: PBMCs or a T cell subset sorted from them (not recorded which). These receptors all stem from an adult woman who had mild COVID-19 (a few samples of this study predate the infection). Cell type and time point are not known.

This clonotype was counted only a few times. The rearrangement links TRBV20-1 to TRBJ2-1; tentatively, D is TRBD1 or TRBD2 (5 bases each). The CDR3 has 15 amino acids. Germline lookup yields CDR1 DFQATT and CDR2 SNEGSKA (reference sequence). The V and J ends lost 6 bases and 6 bases respectively, with 21 bases between them. The CDR3 coding sequence is TGCAGTGCCGCACCTAGGGACCGCTCGTCCAATGAGCAGTTCTTC. Amino acids: CSAAPRDRSSNEQFF.

The V gene is TRBV7-9, the J gene TRBJ2-1; D unresolved. The CDR3 consists of 12 residues. V shed 4 bases and J shed 4 bases, with 5 bases lying between them. Germline values: CDR1 SEHNR, CDR2 FQNEAQ (reference sequence). The CDR3 region has the DNA TGTGCCAGCAGCTCCGAGTACAATGAGCAGTTCTTC. It encodes CASSSEYNEQFF.

This chain links TRBV5-1 with TRBJ1-1; D not certain. CDR1 and CDR2 (germline): SGHRS, YFSETQ. The CDR3 covers 16 residues. V gave up 3 bases and J gave up 2 bases, with 17 bases separating them. CDR3 region: CASSSPTDQLNTEAFF. Written as DNA, the CDR3 is TGCGCCAGCAGCTCACCCACCGACCAGCTAAACACTGAAGCTTTCTTT.

The chain joins TRBV7-9 to TRBJ2-5; 7 nucleotides line up with TRBD2. J lost 4 bases, V lost 6 bases, and 5 bases had no gene match. The germline V gene has CDR1 SEHNR and CDR2 FQNEAQ (reference sequence). The CDR3 extends over 13 amino acids. The CDR3 DNA sequence: TGTGCCAGCAGTCGGACTAGTCGAGAGACCCAGTACTTC. Protein sequence: CASSRTSRETQYF.

This sequence joins TRBV25-1 and TRBJ2-1; D is possibly TRBD1 (6 bases). This CDR3 is 17 amino acids long. V dropped 7 bases and J dropped 3 bases, with 22 bases sitting between them. Germline assignment: CDR1 MGHDK and CDR2 SYGVNS. CDR3 sequence reads: CASTRETGTVVYNEQFF. DNA of the CDR3: TGTGCCAGCACCCGAGAGACAGGAACCGTGGTCTACAATGAGCAGTTCTTC.

The chain combines TRBV4-1 with TRBJ2-5; 7 nucleotides line up with TRBD2. Germline trimming cut 1 base from V and 4 bases from J; bases unmatched to any gene: 21. CDR3 length: 20 residues. Per the germline V gene, CDR1 is MGHRA and CDR2 is YSYEKL. The CDR3 bases are TGCGCCAGCAGCCAAGCGGACGGGGGGTTCCTGACCCCTGGGATAGAGACCCAGTACTTC. Translation gives CASSQADGGFLTPGIETQYF.

This clonotype was detected only once. The chain has TRBV7-2 and TRBJ2-2; D is unresolved. CDR3 length equals 13 residues. The V end lost 3 bases, the J end lost 8 bases, and 10 bases lay between the germline ends. CDR1 and CDR2 from the germline V gene are SGHTA and FQGNSA. The CDR3 DNA follows: TGTGCCAGCAGCTTCAGTGTTTTGGGGGAGCTGTTTTTT. Its protein is CASSFSVLGELFF.

This clonotype was picked up a small number of times. The CDR3 DNA sequence: TGTGCCAGCAGCTTAGCGCCCGATCTCTATGGCTACACCTTC. Translation gives CASSLAPDLYGYTF. This chain joins TRBV7-9 and TRBJ1-2; D uncertain. This CDR3 has 14 amino acids. Deletions cut 0 bases from V and 4 bases from J, with 9 bases between. Germline lookup yields CDR1 SEHNR and CDR2 FQNEAQ (reference sequence).

The CDR3 sequence is CASSPGPGGGYGYTF. CDR3 DNA sequence: TGTGCCAGCAGCCCCGGACCGGGGGGTGGATATGGCTACACCTTC. The rearrangement uses TRBV9 and TRBJ1-2; D possibly corresponds to TRBD1 (5 bases). Germline V gene sequence: CDR1 SGDLS, CDR2 YYNGEE. V lost 4 bases to trimming and J lost 5 bases, with 18 bases between them. CDR3 size: 15 residues.

This sequence joins TRBV7-3 and TRBJ2-3, with D unresolved. The CDR3 consists of 14 residues. V dropped 0 bases and J dropped 6 bases, with 10 bases sitting between them. Per germline, CDR1 SGHTA and CDR2 FQGTGA. CDR3 coding DNA: TGTGCCAGCAGCTTAACGGGCCTAGGGGATACGCAGTATTTT. It translates to CASSLTGLGDTQYF.

The rearrangement uses TRBV20-1 and TRBJ1-2; D call uncertain. The CDR3 is 14 residues long. Germline lookup yields CDR1 DFQATT and CDR2 SNEGSKA (reference sequence). V shed 2 bases and J shed 4 bases, with 14 bases lying between them. The CDR3, as DNA: TGCAGTGCTAGAAATAACGAAGAGAGCTATGGCTACACCTTC. Translation: CSARNNEESYGYTF.

This clonotype was found a few times. The chain carries TRBV19 and TRBJ2-1, with 7 bases matching TRBD1. Germline lookup yields CDR1 LNHDA and CDR2 SQIVND (reference sequence). Trimming took 10 bases from V and 1 from J; bases not matched to a gene: 4. There are 13 residues in the CDR3. The DNA of the CDR3 is TGTGCCACCGGGACAGAATCCTACAATGAGCAGTTCTTC. This codes for CATGTESYNEQFF. The full variable domain, in which reference TRBV19 and TRBJ2-1 provide the parts outside the CDR3, is DGGITQSPKYLFRKEGQNVTLSCEQNLNHDAMYWYRQDPGQGLRLIYYSQIVNDFQKGDIAEGYSVSREKKESFPLTVTSAQKNPTAFYLCATGTESYNEQFFGPGTRLTVL.

This clonotype has a handful of counts. The chain couples TRBV5-1 to TRBJ1-1; D uncertain. The CDR3 runs to 13 residues. Germline values: CDR1 SGHRS, CDR2 YFSETQ. V was pared by 6 bases and J by 5 bases, with 14 bases between. The CDR3 is CASTSTAWTEAFF. In DNA form, the CDR3 reads TGCGCCAGCACCTCAACGGCCTGGACTGAAGCTTTCTTT.

This clonotype was observed a handful of times. This sequence joins TRBV12-3 or TRBV12-4 and TRBJ1-2, with D possibly matching TRBD1 (5 bases). The CDR3 consists of 14 residues. V was trimmed by 5 bases and J by 3 bases, leaving 13 bases between them. In DNA, the CDR3 is TGTGCCAGCAGTAAAATCGACAGCTACTATGGCTACACCTTC. This gives the protein CASSKIDSYYGYTF.

This clonotype has just a few counts. The rearrangement links TRBV20-1 to TRBJ2-3; the match to TRBD1 covers 11 bases. Germline CDR1 DFQATT, CDR2 SNEGSKA (reference sequence). The CDR3 sequence is 14 residues long. Unmatched junction bases numbered 5, after V lost 3 bases and J lost 6 bases. CDR3 sequence (DNA): TGCAGTGCTAGTTGGGACAGGGGGGTTGATACGCAGTATTTT. As protein: CSASWDRGVDTQYF.

This clonotype occurred a few times. The chain joins TRBV9 to TRBJ2-1; D gene uncertain. V was cut by 6 bases and J by 0 bases, with 16 bases left in between. Germline V gene data show CDR1 as SGDLS and CDR2 as YYNGEE. This CDR3 has 16 residues. This CDR3 reads CASTQLGASSYNEQFF. The DNA of the CDR3 is TGTGCCAGCACCCAGTTGGGCGCAAGCTCCTACAATGAGCAGTTCTTC.

The chain joins TRBV20-1 to TRBJ2-7; 9 bases map to TRBD1. The trim removed 4 bases at V and 2 bases at J, leaving 9 bases unmatched. Germline-derived CDR1 and CDR2 are DFQATT and SNEGSKA (reference sequence). The CDR3 has 15 residues. The DNA for the CDR3 is TGCAGTGCTAAAGCCGGGACAGGGTACCCCTACGAGCAGTACTTC. Encoded protein: CSAKAGTGYPYEQYF.

In this sample, this clonotype turned up once. The rearrangement links TRBV3-1 to TRBJ2-7, with TRBD1 identical over 9 bases. J gave up 5 bases and V 4 bases, and 6 bases lay outside the gene matches. Germline V gene data show CDR1 as LGHDT and CDR2 as YNNKEL (reference sequence). This CDR3 region has 14 residues. Here the CDR3 DNA reads TGTGCCAGCAGCCGGCGGACAGGGGCCCACGAGCAGTACTTC. It yields the protein CASSRRTGAHEQYF.

The chain uses TRBV6-1 and TRBJ1-2, with D possibly being TRBD1 (5 bases). The ends were cut back, 6 bases at V and 4 bases at J, with 9 bases in the middle. The germline gives CDR1 MNHNS, CDR2 SASEGT. CDR3 length: 12 residues. This CDR3 is CASRGTVYGYTF. CDR3 sequence (DNA): TGTGCCAGCAGGGGGACCGTCTATGGCTACACCTTC.

This rearrangement joins TRBV19 to TRBJ1-1, with 7 bases that match TRBD1. Per the germline V gene, CDR1 is LNHDA and CDR2 is SQIVND (reference sequence). The junction had 14 bases not matched to a gene; V was cut back by 4 bases and J by 0 bases. The CDR3 spans 18 residues. CDR3 DNA sequence: TGTGCCAGTAGTACTACGACAGGGACGATTTTCTTGAACACTGAAGCTTTCTTT. Translated, it gives CASSTTTGTIFLNTEAFF.

This clonotype has more than one count but fewer than ten. The gene calls are TRBV3-1 and TRBJ2-2; D not certain. V was cut by 0 bases and J by 6 bases, with 8 bases left in between. The CDR3 covers 14 residues. Germline loops: CDR1 LGHDT, CDR2 YNNKEL (reference sequence). CDR3 coding DNA: TGTGCCAGCAGCCAAGAAGTTTCCCCCGGGGAGCTGTTTTTT. This sequence encodes CASSQEVSPGELFF.

The J gene is TRBJ1-1, the V gene TRBV7-9, with TRBD1 matching over 10 bases. The CDR3 sequence is 13 residues long. Germline V gene sequence: CDR1 SEHNR, CDR2 FQNEAQ (reference sequence). V trimming: 5 bases; J trimming: 10 bases; junction bases outside the gene matches: 7. The CDR3 DNA reads TGTGCCAGCAGCACGGGGACAGGGGAGGGAGCTTTCTTT. It translates to CASSTGTGEGAFF.

There are a few counts of this clonotype. The rearrangement joins TRBV7-8 to TRBJ2-1; D remains ambiguous. The length of the CDR3 is 17 residues. The V end lost 2 bases, the J end lost 2 bases, and 16 bases lay between the germline ends. CDR1 is SGHVS and CDR2 is FQNEAQ in the germline V gene. The CDR3 reads CASSLFIQRGPYNEQFF. The CDR3 nucleotides read TGTGCCAGCAGCTTATTTATCCAGAGAGGCCCCTACAATGAGCAGTTCTTC.

This clonotype has more than one count but fewer than ten. The V gene is TRBV24-1, the J gene TRBJ2-5; the D gene is possibly TRBD2 (7 bases). The CDR3 extends over 16 amino acids. Trimming pared 4 bases from V and 4 bases from J, leaving 18 bases between. Germline V CDR1 and CDR2: KGHDR, SFDVKD. The CDR3 coding sequence is TGTGCCACCAGTGACCCCCGGCGGGGGCTGGCAGAGACCCAGTACTTC. Translated, it gives CATSDPRRGLAETQYF.

This clonotype was counted a few times. J is TRBJ2-2 and V is TRBV24-1; 7 nucleotides align to TRBD2. The CDR3 contains 17 residues. Losses at the gene ends were 1 base for V and 6 bases for J; bases not matched to a gene: 10. Germline V gene lookup returns CDR1 KGHDR and CDR2 SFDVKD. CDR3 protein: CATSDFNQARGAGELFF. The CDR3 DNA is TGTGCCACCAGTGATTTCAATCAAGCTCGGGGGGCCGGGGAGCTGTTTTTT.

This clonotype has more than one count but fewer than ten. This chain joins TRBV7-9 and TRBJ2-7; 8 nucleotides line up with TRBD1. With 4 bases clipped from V and 0 bases from J, the junction kept 11 bases outside the gene matches. Germline CDR1 is SEHNR and CDR2 is FQNEAQ (reference sequence). This CDR3 has 17 amino acids. The CDR3: CASSSNAGTGVSYEQYF. The CDR3 coding sequence is TGTGCCAGCAGCTCGAACGCGGGGACAGGAGTCTCCTACGAGCAGTACTTC.

The J gene is TRBJ2-7, the V gene TRBV7-9, with a possible D match to TRBD1 (5 bases). This CDR3 comprises 13 residues. The germline CDR1 and CDR2 sequences are SEHNR and FQNEAQ (reference sequence). Trimming cost V 1 base and J 3 bases, with 7 bases left between them. The CDR3 region has the DNA TGTGCCAGCAGCTTAGTGGGGCGCTACGAGCAGTACTTC. Protein sequence: CASSLVGRYEQYF. The full variable domain, rest sourced from reference TRBV7-9 and TRBJ2-7, is DTGVSQNPRHKITKRGQNVTFRCDPISEHNRLYWYRQTLGQGPEFLTYFQNEAQLEKSRLLSDRFSAERPKGSFSTLEIQRTEQGDSAMYLCASSLVGRYEQYFGPGTRLTVT.